This passage covers 32 T cell receptor beta chains from one sample sequenced in a study of Tregs in tolerant kidney transplant recipients. TCRdb's copy holds only in-frame clones and misses some; the assay was immunoSEQ multiplex PCR. The table includes around 64,000 clones, around 87% detected once. Recipients received nonmyeloablative bone marrow transplants from related graft donors, with transient mixed chimerism. The source was CD4+ T cells from blood (PBMCs), collected 6 months after the transplant. These receptors all come from a human patient who received a combined kidney and bone marrow transplant. Some of the T cells might come from the graft donor.

This chain connects TRBV28 to TRBJ2-1; a possible D gene is TRBD2 (6 bases). CDR1 and CDR2 (germline): MDHEN, SYDVKM. CDR3 length: 14 residues. The ends were cut back, 2 bases at V and 9 bases at J, with 14 bases in the middle. CDR3 coding DNA: TGTGCCAGCAGTTTACCAGGAGGGTGGATTGAGCAGTTCTTC. Its protein is CASSLPGGWIEQFF.

V and J are TRBV30 and TRBJ2-7; D is uncertain. CDR1 GTSNPN and CDR2 SVGIG come from the germline V gene (reference sequence). V lost 2 bases and J lost 3, with 11 bases in between. CDR3 length equals 13 residues. The CDR3 is CAWSRGQLYEQYF. The CDR3 DNA is TGTGCCTGGAGTCGCGGCCAACTCTACGAGCAGTACTTC.

The J gene is TRBJ2-7, the V gene TRBV28; 13 positions agree with TRBD2. J was trimmed by 0 bases and V by 10 bases; bases with no gene match: 3. The CDR3 extends over 14 amino acids. Germline values: CDR1 MDHEN, CDR2 SYDVKM. The CDR3 is CATTSGGASYEQYF. The DNA of the CDR3 is TGTGCCACTACTAGCGGGGGGGCCTCCTACGAGCAGTACTTC.

This clone has only a few counts. The V gene is TRBV10-3, the J gene TRBJ2-4; no firm D call. Germline V lookup: CDR1 ENHRY, CDR2 SYGVKD. This CDR3 has 12 residues. Trimming pared 3 bases from V and 6 bases from J, leaving 6 bases between. CDR3 DNA: TGTGCCATCAGTGACTCCTCAAACATTCAGTACTTC. This sequence encodes CAISDSSNIQYF.

This chain links TRBV18 with TRBJ1-3; D perhaps matches TRBD1 (5 bases). Germline V lookup: CDR1 KGHSH, CDR2 LQKENI. The CDR3 runs 17 residues. Trimming removed 3 bases at V and 0 bases at J, with 15 bases between. The CDR3 nucleotides are TGTGCCAGCTCACCGGGAGGGGTCACCAACTCTGGAAACACCATATATTTT. Translation gives CASSPGGVTNSGNTIYF.

The chain links TRBV9 to TRBJ1-6; D is perhaps TRBD1 (5 bases). Germline V CDR1 and CDR2: SGDLS, YYNGEE. V was pared by 0 bases and J by 8 bases, with 9 bases between. This CDR3 contains 14 residues. CDR3 loop: CASSVARDYSPLHF. The CDR3 region has the DNA TGTGCCAGCAGCGTAGCCAGGGACTATTCACCCCTCCACTTT.

CDR3 sequence (DNA): TGCGCCAGCAGCTTGTTGGGACAGGGGGGGAATGAGCAGTTCTTC. Translation: CASSLLGQGGNEQFF. The V gene is TRBV5-1, the J gene TRBJ2-1; TRBD1 agrees at 11 bases. This CDR3 has 15 residues. J gave up 7 bases and V 1 base, and 4 bases lay outside the gene matches. Germline V gene sequence: CDR1 SGHRS, CDR2 YFSETQ.

The chain recombines TRBV10-3 with TRBJ2-5; 7 bases agree with TRBD1. This CDR3 has 18 amino acids. Per the germline V gene, CDR1 is ENHRY and CDR2 is SYGVKD. The junction had 17 bases not matched to a gene; V was cut back by 6 bases and J by 1 base. This CDR3 reads CAIRRAGGAPGRQETQYF. In DNA form, the CDR3 reads TGTGCCATCAGAAGGGCAGGGGGTGCCCCCGGACGCCAAGAGACCCAGTACTTC.

The gene calls are TRBV5-1 and TRBJ1-1; D is ambiguous. The CDR3 runs to 13 residues. The germline V and J ends were trimmed by 2 bases and 3 bases, with 8 bases remaining between them. Germline V lookup: CDR1 SGHRS, CDR2 YFSETQ. The CDR3 loop reads CASSFSGYTEAFF. CDR3 coding DNA: TGCGCCAGCAGCTTTTCGGGTTACACTGAAGCTTTCTTT.

The chain links TRBV6-4 to TRBJ2-2; 8 bases map to TRBD1. J lost 1 base, V lost 8 bases, and 3 bases had no gene match. The CDR3 sequence is 14 residues long. The germline gives CDR1 MRHNA, CDR2 SNTAGT. CDR3 sequence (DNA): TGTGCCAGCCGGACAGGGAAGAACACCGGGGAGCTGTTTTTT. This encodes CASRTGKNTGELFF.

The chain joins TRBV7-3 to TRBJ2-5; perhaps TRBD2 as D (7 bases). The CDR3 covers 15 residues. With 5 bases removed from V and 2 bases from J, the gap between germline ends came to 15 bases. The germline V gene encodes CDR1 SGHTA and CDR2 FQGTGA. The DNA of the CDR3 is TGTGCCAGCAGCCCCTGGGGGGGGCCACAAGAGACCCAGTACTTC. It specifies CASSPWGGPQETQYF.

The gene calls are TRBV5-1 and TRBJ2-2; 9 nucleotides line up with TRBD1. The junction had 3 bases not matched to a gene; V was cut back by 4 bases and J by 5 bases. Germline CDR1 SGHRS, CDR2 YFSETQ. This CDR3 comprises 14 residues. The CDR3 protein is CASSLTGGTGELFF. For the CDR3, the DNA is TGCGCCAGCAGCCTGACAGGGGGTACCGGGGAGCTGTTTTTT.

This clone was counted a single time. This sequence joins TRBV28 and TRBJ2-3; D perhaps matches TRBD2 (7 bases). CDR1 and CDR2 from the germline V gene are MDHEN and SYDVKM. The CDR3 contains 16 residues. The V and J ends lost 3 bases and 1 base respectively, with 14 bases between them. The CDR3 DNA reads TGTGCCAGCAGTTTGGGGGGGGCTATCGGCACAGATACGCAGTATTTT. Its translation: CASSLGGAIGTDTQYF.

CDR3 nucleotide sequence: TGTGCCAGCAGTTTAGGGGGTTTTCCCTATGGCTACACCTTC. Protein sequence: CASSLGGFPYGYTF. The chain combines TRBV6-5 with TRBJ1-2; tentatively, D is TRBD1 (6 bases). Deletions cut 4 bases from V and 4 bases from J, with 13 bases between. The length of the CDR3 is 14 residues. The germline CDR1 and CDR2 sequences are MNHEY and SVGAGI.

The rearrangement links TRBV7-9 to TRBJ2-3; TRBD2 agrees at 12 bases. Germline lookup yields CDR1 SEHNR and CDR2 FQNEAQ (reference sequence). CDR3 length equals 15 residues. The J segment lost 4 bases and the V segment lost 8 bases, leaving 7 bases of the junction unmatched. The CDR3 spells CASGVLAGGSDTQYF. DNA of the CDR3: TGTGCCAGCGGCGTACTAGCGGGAGGATCAGATACGCAGTATTTT.

The chain couples TRBV5-1 to TRBJ2-7; TRBD2 is a possible D gene (5 bases). This CDR3 is 14 amino acids long. V lost 2 bases to trimming and J lost 7 bases, with 16 bases between them. In germline, CDR1 is SGHRS, CDR2 YFSETQ. DNA for the CDR3: TGCGCCAGCAGCTTTAACGGGGAGACGGGGGAGCAGTACTTC. It codes for CASSFNGETGEQYF.

The chain combines TRBV2 with TRBJ2-1, with 7 bases that match TRBD2. This CDR3 comprises 15 residues. Unmatched junction bases numbered 13, after V lost 6 bases and J lost 8 bases. Germline V gives CDR1 SNHLY, CDR2 FYNNEI. The CDR3: CASRTGLRGFDEQFF. The CDR3 region has the DNA TGTGCCAGCAGAACGGGACTACGAGGGTTCGATGAGCAGTTCTTC. Full variable domain (outside the CDR3, taken from reference TRBV2 and TRBJ2-1): EPEVTQTPSHQVTQMGQEVILRCVPISNHLYFYWYRQILGQKVEFLVSFYNNEISEKSEIFDDQFSVERPDGSNFTLKIRSTKLEDSAMYFCASRTGLRGFDEQFFGPGTRLTVL.

Worth noting for this clone: One end of the junction varies from germline; a read error may be responsible. Other DNA sequences in this specimen translate into the identical CDR3. The rearrangement joins TRBV5-3 to TRBJ2-2, with D tentatively TRBD1 (5 bases). TRBV5-3 is marked as an open reading frame, function uncertain. The CDR3 runs to 17 residues. CDR3 protein: CARNNCQGSPRTGELFF. CDR3 sequence (DNA): TGTGCTAGAAACAATTGTCAGGGTAGCCCCAGGACCGGGGAGCTGTTTTTT.

This clone was detected a few times. The V call is TRBV7-2, the J call TRBJ2-7; 7 bases align to TRBD1. The germline V gene encodes CDR1 SGHTA and CDR2 FQGNSA. The CDR3 is 14 amino acids. V dropped 5 bases and J dropped 6; count of bases not matched to a gene: 10. The CDR3 bases are TGTGCCAGCAGCCTCCGGTGGGACAGAGCCGAGCAGTACTTC. This sequence encodes CASSLRWDRAEQYF.

The rearrangement joins TRBV7-2 to TRBJ1-2; possible D gene TRBD1, 6 bases. V dropped 5 bases and J dropped 2 bases, with 9 bases sitting between them. The CDR3 length is 13 residues. The germline V gene has CDR1 SGHTA and CDR2 FQGNSA. The CDR3 reads CASSATGNYGYTF. CDR3 sequence (DNA): TGTGCCAGCAGCGCCACAGGGAACTATGGCTACACCTTC.

This clone was observed a few times. The V gene is TRBV7-3, the J gene TRBJ2-7; D may be TRBD2 (6 bases). Trimming took 1 base from V and 6 from J, leaving 10 bases between them. Germline V gene data show CDR1 as SGHTA and CDR2 as FQGTGA. The CDR3 spans 13 residues. DNA of the CDR3: TGTGCCAGCAGCTTAAGGCAGGGAGGCGAGCAGTACTTC. Translation: CASSLRQGGEQYF.

The V gene is TRBV12-2, the J gene TRBJ2-7; TRBD2, the table's D call, was not compared with the DNA. TRBV12-2 is marked as a pseudogene. CDR3 length equals 16 residues. The DNA of the CDR3 is TGTGCAAGTCGCTTAGTTCCGGGGGTAAATCGGTACGAGCAGTACTTC. This gives the protein CASRLVPGVNRYEQYF.

This chain connects TRBV7-2 to TRBJ2-5; D perhaps matches TRBD2 (6 bases). Germline assignment: CDR1 SGHTA and CDR2 FQGNSA. V was clipped by 5 bases and J by 5 bases, with 21 bases between them. The CDR3 is made up of 16 amino acids. The CDR3 here is CASSSLGGAGRETQYF. The CDR3 coding sequence is TGTGCCAGCAGCAGTCTTGGAGGGGCGGGTAGGGAGACCCAGTACTTC.

This chain links TRBV7-6 with TRBJ2-3, with 12 bases identical to TRBD2. This CDR3 spans 15 amino acids. The V gene's germline CDR1 is SGHVS and CDR2 FNYEAQ. After removal of 5 bases from V and 5 bases from J, the junction contained 5 bases not matched to a gene. The CDR3 nucleotides read TGTGCCAGCAGCCCCAGACTAGCGGGAGTAGATACGCAGTATTTT. As protein: CASSPRLAGVDTQYF.

CDR3 bases: TGTGCCATCCAGCTAGCGGGGAGGGTGACAGATACGCAGTATTTT. As protein: CAIQLAGRVTDTQYF. The V and J genes are TRBV28 and TRBJ2-3; TRBD2 agrees at 9 bases. CDR3 length: 15 residues. Per the germline V gene, CDR1 is MDHEN and CDR2 is SYDVKM. V was pared by 10 bases and J by 3 bases, with 11 bases of the junction left unmatched.

The chain has TRBV7-2 and TRBJ1-1; D is ambiguous. Germline CDR1 reads SGHTA; CDR2 reads FQGNSA. The CDR3 contains 13 residues. With 0 bases removed from V and 6 bases from J, the gap between germline ends came to 8 bases. CDR3 DNA: TGTGCCAGCAGCTTAGCGAGAGGTCCTGAAGCTTTCTTT. Amino acids: CASSLARGPEAFF.

A note on this clone: Different DNA sequences within this sample yield the same CDR3. V usage is TRBV9 and J usage is TRBJ2-2, with 10 bases that match TRBD2. V dropped 2 bases and J dropped 3; count of bases not matched to a gene: 1. Germline CDR1 reads SGDLS; CDR2 reads YYNGEE. CDR3 size: 15 residues. DNA of the CDR3: TGTGCCAGCAGCGTGAGCGGGGGGGACACCGGGGAGCTGTTTTTT. Its translation is CASSVSGGDTGELFF.

The chain combines TRBV7-3 with TRBJ2-5; weak D call: TRBD2 (7 bases). V dropped 2 bases and J dropped 5 bases, with 15 bases sitting between them. The CDR3 runs to 15 residues. Germline CDR1 is SGHTA and CDR2 is FQGTGA. In DNA form, the CDR3 reads TGTGCCAGCAGCTTATCGGCGGGGGCCGGGGAGACCCAGTACTTC. Residues: CASSLSAGAGETQYF.

This sequence joins TRBV19 and TRBJ1-2; tentative D call: TRBD1 (6 bases). The CDR3 is 12 amino acids. Germline assignment: CDR1 LNHDA and CDR2 SQIVND (reference sequence). V was cut by 7 bases and J by 8 bases, with 14 bases left in between. This CDR3 is CASKPTGSGYTF. Written as DNA, the CDR3 is TGTGCCAGTAAACCGACAGGAAGCGGCTACACCTTC.

This clone has only one observation. The genes are TRBV7-2 and TRBJ1-6, with 8 bases that match TRBD1. There are 15 residues in the CDR3. Germline V gene data show CDR1 as SGHTA and CDR2 as FQGNSA. V lost 2 bases to trimming and J lost 10 bases; unmatched junction nucleotides: 7. Here the CDR3 reads CASSLQAGGRSPLHF. In DNA form, the CDR3 reads TGTGCCAGCAGCTTACAGGCAGGGGGCCGATCACCCCTCCACTTT.

This clone has a handful of counts. The chain combines TRBV28 with TRBJ2-5; 7 nucleotides align to TRBD1. With 6 bases clipped from V and 4 bases from J, the junction kept 5 bases outside the gene matches. The CDR3 extends over 13 amino acids. Germline lookup yields CDR1 MDHEN and CDR2 SYDVKM. The DNA of the CDR3 is TGTGCCAGCAGGATCGGGACAGTAGAGACCCAGTACTTC. This sequence encodes CASRIGTVETQYF.

The V call is TRBV18, the J call TRBJ1-3; D perhaps matches TRBD1 (6 bases). This CDR3 region has 14 residues. Per the germline V gene, CDR1 is KGHSH and CDR2 is LQKENI. V lost 6 bases and J lost 3, with 12 bases in between. The CDR3, as DNA: TGTGCCAGCTCCATCCAGGGGAATGGAAACACCATATATTTT. This gives the protein CASSIQGNGNTIYF.